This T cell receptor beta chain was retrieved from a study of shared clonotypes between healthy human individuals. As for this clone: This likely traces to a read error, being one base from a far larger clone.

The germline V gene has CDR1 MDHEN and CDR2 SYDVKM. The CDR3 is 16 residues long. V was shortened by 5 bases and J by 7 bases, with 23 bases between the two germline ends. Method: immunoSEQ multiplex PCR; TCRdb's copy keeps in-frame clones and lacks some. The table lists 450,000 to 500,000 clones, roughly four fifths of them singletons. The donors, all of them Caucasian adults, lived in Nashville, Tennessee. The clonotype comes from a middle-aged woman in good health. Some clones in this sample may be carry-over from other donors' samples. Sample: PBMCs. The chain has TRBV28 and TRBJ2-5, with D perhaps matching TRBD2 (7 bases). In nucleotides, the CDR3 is TGTGCCAGCAGTCCCAGTGGAGGTCCGGGGGGCGGGACCCAGTACTTC. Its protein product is CASSPSGGPGGGTQYF.